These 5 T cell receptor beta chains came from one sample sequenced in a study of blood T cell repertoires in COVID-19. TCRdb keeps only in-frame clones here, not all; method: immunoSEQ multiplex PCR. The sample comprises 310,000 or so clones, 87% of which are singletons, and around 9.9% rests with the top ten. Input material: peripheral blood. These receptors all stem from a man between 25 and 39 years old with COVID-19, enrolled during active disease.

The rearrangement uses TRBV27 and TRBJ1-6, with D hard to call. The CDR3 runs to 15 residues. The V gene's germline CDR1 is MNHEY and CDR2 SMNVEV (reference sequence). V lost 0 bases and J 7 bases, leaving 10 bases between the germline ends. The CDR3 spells CASSLSRSGNSPLHF. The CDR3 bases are TGTGCCAGCAGTTTATCAAGAAGCGGGAATTCACCCCTCCACTTT.

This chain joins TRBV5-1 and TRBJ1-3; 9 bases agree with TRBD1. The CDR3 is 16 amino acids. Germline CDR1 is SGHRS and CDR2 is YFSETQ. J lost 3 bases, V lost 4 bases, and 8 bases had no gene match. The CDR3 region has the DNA TGCGCCAGCAGCGGGAGTACAGGGGGCTATGGAAACACCATATATTTT. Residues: CASSGSTGGYGNTIYF. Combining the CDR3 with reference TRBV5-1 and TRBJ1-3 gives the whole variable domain KAGVTQTPRYLIKTRGQQVTLSCSPISGHRSVSWYQQTPGQGLQFLFEYFSETQRNKGNFPGRFSGRQFSNSRSEMNVSTLELGDSALYLCASSGSTGGYGNTIYFGEGSWLTVV.

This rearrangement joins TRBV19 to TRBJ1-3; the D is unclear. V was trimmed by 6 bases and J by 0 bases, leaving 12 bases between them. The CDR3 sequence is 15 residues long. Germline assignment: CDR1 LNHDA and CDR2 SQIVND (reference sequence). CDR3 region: CASRRPGSSGNTIYF. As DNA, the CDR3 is TGTGCCAGTAGACGCCCGGGGTCCTCTGGAAACACCATATATTTT.

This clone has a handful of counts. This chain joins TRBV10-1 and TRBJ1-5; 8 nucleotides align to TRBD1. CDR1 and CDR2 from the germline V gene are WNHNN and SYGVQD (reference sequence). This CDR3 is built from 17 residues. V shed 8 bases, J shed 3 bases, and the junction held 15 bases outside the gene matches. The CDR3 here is CASPRGLRDSSNQPQHF. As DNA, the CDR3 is TGCGCCAGCCCCAGGGGGCTCCGGGACTCCTCCAATCAGCCCCAGCATTTT.

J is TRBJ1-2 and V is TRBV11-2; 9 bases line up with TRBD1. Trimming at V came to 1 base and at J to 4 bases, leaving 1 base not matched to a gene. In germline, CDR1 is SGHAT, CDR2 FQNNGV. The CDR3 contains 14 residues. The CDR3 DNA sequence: TGTGCCAGCAGCTTAGGACAGGGGGGCTATGGCTACACCTTC. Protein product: CASSLGQGGYGYTF. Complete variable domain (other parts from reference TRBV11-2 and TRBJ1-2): EAGVAQSPRYKIIEKRQSVAFWCNPISGHATLYWYQQILGQGPKLLIQFQNNGVVDDSQLPKDRFSAERLKGVDSTLKIQPAKLEDSAVYLCASSLGQGGYGYTFGSGTRLTVV.